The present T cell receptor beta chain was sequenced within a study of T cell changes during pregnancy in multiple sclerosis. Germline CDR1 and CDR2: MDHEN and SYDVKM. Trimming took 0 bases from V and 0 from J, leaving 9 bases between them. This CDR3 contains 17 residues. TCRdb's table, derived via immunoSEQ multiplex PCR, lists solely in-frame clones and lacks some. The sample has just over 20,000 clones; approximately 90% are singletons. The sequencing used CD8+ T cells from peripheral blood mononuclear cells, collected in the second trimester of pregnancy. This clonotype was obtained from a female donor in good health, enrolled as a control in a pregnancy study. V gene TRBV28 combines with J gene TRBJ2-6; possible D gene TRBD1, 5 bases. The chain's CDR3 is CASSLWTASSGANVLTF. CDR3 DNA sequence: TGTGCCAGCAGTTTATGGACAGCGAGCTCTGGGGCCAACGTCCTGACTTTC.